This TCR beta chain was recorded in a study of T cell responses to AZD1222 COVID-19 vaccine. Whole-study findings and limits: The donors showed a predominance of white British ancestry and of females, with possible underestimation of clonal diversity. Across the whole spike, CD4 TCRs peaked at regions 160-218 and 743-854.

Regarding this clone: Its antigen is undetermined.

The V gene's germline CDR1 is MDHEN and CDR2 SYDVKM. The ends were cut back, 2 bases at V and 8 bases at J, with 10 bases in the middle. The CDR3 covers 13 residues. Sequenced by immunoSEQ multiplex PCR; TCRdb stores in-frame clones only, minus some. This sample has some 140,000 clones, with 70% to 90% found just once. This receptor was obtained from an adult in good health. The chain combines TRBV28 with TRBJ2-1; tentatively, D is TRBD2 (5 bases). The sample was peripheral blood, taken on day 0 of MenACWY control vaccination. The CDR3 is CASSLLALDEQFF. CDR3 nucleotides: TGTGCCAGCAGTTTACTAGCTCTGGATGAGCAGTTCTTC. The full variable domain, its missing parts supplied by reference TRBV28 and TRBJ2-1, is DVKVTQSSRYLVKRTGEKVFLECVQDMDHENMFWYRQDPGLGLRLIYFSYDVKMKEKGDIPEGYSVSREKKERFSLILESASTNQTSMYLCASSLLALDEQFFGPGTRLTVL.